What follows are 29 T cell receptor beta chains derived from one specimen sequenced in a study of cytomegalovirus exposure and HLA in healthy donors. Vbeta (60) and Jbeta (13) primers were used in the PCR. The repertoire was sequenced with immunoSEQ multiplex PCR; TCRdb's copy has only in-frame clones and lacks some. This sample has some 150,000 clones, with around three quarters found just once. Sequenced material: PBMCs. The receptors come from a middle-aged man in good health and CMV-seropositive.

The chain joins TRBV5-6 to TRBJ1-2, with 8 bases aligning to TRBD1. CDR3 length equals 17 residues. CDR1 is SGHDT and CDR2 is YYEEEE in the germline V gene. The J segment lost 0 bases and the V segment lost 4 bases, leaving 11 bases of the junction unmatched. The DNA of the CDR3 is TGTGCCAGCAGCCACACCGGGACAGGAGAAACTAACTATGGCTACACCTTC. Its protein is CASSHTGTGETNYGYTF.

The chain employs TRBV7-2 and TRBJ1-4, with D maybe TRBD1 (5 bases). The V end was cut by 1 base, the J end by 7 bases, with 22 bases between. Germline assignment: CDR1 SGHTA and CDR2 FQGNSA. The CDR3 totals 18 residues. CDR3 nucleotide sequence: TGTGCCAGCAGCTTAGTAGGGGTCGGTCCTATAACAACTGAAAAACTGTTTTTT. Protein product: CASSLVGVGPITTEKLFF. Combining the CDR3 with reference TRBV7-2 and TRBJ1-4 gives the whole variable domain GAGVSQSPSNKVTEKGKDVELRCDPISGHTALYWYRQSLGQGLEFLIYFQGNSAPDKSGLPSDRFSAERTGGSVSTLTIQRTQQEDSAVYLCASSLVGVGPITTEKLFFGSGTQLSVL.

The CDR3, as DNA: TGTGCCAGCAGCCGCGGGCTGGGCCCTAGCTACGAGCAGTACTTC. Protein: CASSRGLGPSYEQYF. The V gene is TRBV7-9, the J gene TRBJ2-5; a weak D match, TRBD2 (5 bases). The better agreement between TRBJ2-7 and the DNA end casts doubt on the J call. Germline lookup yields CDR1 SEHNR and CDR2 FQNEAQ (reference sequence). CDR3 length: 15 amino acids.

This chain connects TRBV4-2 to TRBJ2-5, with D maybe TRBD2 (7 bases). CDR1 and CDR2 (germline): LGHNA, YNFKEQ. The CDR3 is 18 residues long. V gave up 0 bases and J gave up 5 bases, with 22 bases separating them. The CDR3 region is CASSQDRATGGPIETQYF. The CDR3 DNA follows: TGTGCCAGCAGCCAAGATCGGGCAACGGGGGGCCCTATTGAGACCCAGTACTTC.

The chain employs TRBV7-8 and TRBJ2-7, with D tentatively TRBD1 (5 bases). Germline V gene lookup returns CDR1 SGHVS and CDR2 FQNEAQ. The ends were cut back, 5 bases at V and 1 base at J, with 6 bases in the middle. The CDR3 is 12 amino acids. The CDR3 DNA reads TGTGCCAGCAGCCGACAGTCCTACGAGCAGTACTTC. As protein: CASSRQSYEQYF.

The rearrangement joins TRBV13 to TRBJ2-3, with D unresolved. CDR1 is PRHDT, CDR2 FYEKMQ, per germline (reference sequence). Deletions cut 5 bases from V and 3 bases from J, with 9 bases between. The CDR3 runs 13 residues. CDR3 protein: CASSLPRTDTQYF. In DNA, the CDR3 is TGTGCCAGCAGCCTCCCCAGAACAGATACGCAGTATTTT.

This chain links TRBV7-8 with TRBJ2-2; 7 nucleotides agree with TRBD1. Germline CDR1 reads SGHVS; CDR2 reads FQNEAQ. The CDR3 has 16 residues. Germline trimming cut 2 bases from V and 6 bases from J; bases unmatched to any gene: 9. CDR3 amino acids: CASSLLETGWSGELFF. The CDR3 DNA sequence: TGTGCCAGCAGCTTATTAGAGACAGGGTGGTCCGGGGAGCTGTTTTTT.

This chain uses TRBV28 with TRBJ1-5; D may be TRBD1 (5 bases). The germline V and J ends were trimmed by 7 bases and 5 bases, with 12 bases remaining between them. This CDR3 region has 13 residues. Germline V gene data show CDR1 as MDHEN and CDR2 as SYDVKM. This CDR3 is CASTLGDYQPQHF. The CDR3 DNA reads as TGTGCCAGCACCTTAGGGGACTATCAGCCCCAGCATTTT.

The chain recombines TRBV12-1 with TRBJ2-3; no DNA check was done on the table's D call, TRBD2. TRBV12-1 is a recognized pseudogene. The CDR3 consists of 14 residues. The CDR3: CASSHGTSGIKLLF. In DNA form, the CDR3 reads TGTGCCAGCAGCCACGGGACTAGCGGGATAAAACTCCTTTTT.

This clone was recorded a few times. The chain is built from TRBV10-2 and TRBJ1-2, with 11 bases fitting TRBD1. Germline CDR1 is WSHSY and CDR2 is SAAADI. V dropped 4 bases and J dropped 4; count of bases not matched to a gene: 11. CDR3 length equals 17 residues. Written as DNA, the CDR3 is TGCGCCAGCAGTGCACCGGGACAGGGGGGTTCTAGCTATGGCTACACCTTC. Its protein is CASSAPGQGGSSYGYTF.

The chain is built from TRBV6-5 and TRBJ2-2; no definite D call. The germline V gene encodes CDR1 MNHEY and CDR2 SVGAGI. CDR3 length: 12 amino acids. V lost 4 bases and J lost 5, with 5 bases in between. CDR3 region: CASSWATGELFF. The CDR3 nucleotides read TGTGCCAGCAGTTGGGCTACCGGGGAGCTGTTTTTT.

The chain has TRBV28 and TRBJ1-6; the D gene is possibly TRBD1 (6 bases). The CDR3 extends over 14 amino acids. Deletions cut 3 bases from V and 7 bases from J, with 10 bases between. Germline lookup yields CDR1 MDHEN and CDR2 SYDVKM. Here the CDR3 reads CASSLQGSNSPLHF. DNA of the CDR3: TGTGCCAGCAGTTTGCAGGGGTCAAATTCACCCCTCCACTTT.

The V and J genes are TRBV7-6 and TRBJ2-1; 8 positions agree with TRBD1. Trimming at V came to 6 bases and at J to 8 bases, leaving 12 bases not matched to a gene. CDR3 length: 15 residues. The germline CDR1 and CDR2 sequences are SGHVS and FNYEAQ. The CDR3 bases are TGTGCCAGCAGTTCGGACAGGGCCAGGTTGGATGAGCAGTTCTTC. Translation: CASSSDRARLDEQFF.

In regard to this clone: Germline is not matched at one junction end, which may reflect a read error. V is TRBV7-7 and J is TRBJ1-4; D uncertain. CDR3 length: 13 residues. From germline, CDR1 is SSHAT and CDR2 FNYEAQ (reference sequence). CDR3 region: CASSKWRDEKLFF. The CDR3 bases are TGTGCTAGCAGCAAGTGGAGGGATGAAAAACTGTTTTTT.

The chain links TRBV19 to TRBJ1-3, with D perhaps matching TRBD1 (5 bases). This CDR3 has 12 amino acids. Trimming left V 5 bases short and J 7 bases short, with 9 bases between. Germline lookup yields CDR1 LNHDA and CDR2 SQIVND (reference sequence). CDR3 DNA: TGTGCCAGTAGTCCAAAGGGGAACACCATATATTTT. Its translation is CASSPKGNTIYF.

The rearrangement joins TRBV6-1 to TRBJ2-3; D may be TRBD2 (7 bases). The V end was cut by 4 bases, the J end by 2 bases, with 19 bases between. From germline, CDR1 is MNHNS and CDR2 SASEGT. This CDR3 is built from 17 residues. The CDR3 DNA is TGTGCCAGCAGTGTGTACAATTTTGGGGGGGCCACAGATACGCAGTATTTT. Translating gives CASSVYNFGGATDTQYF.

V is TRBV10-3 and J is TRBJ2-5; D is unclear. Germline CDR1 is ENHRY and CDR2 is SYGVKD. V was trimmed by 7 bases and J by 0 bases, leaving 12 bases between them. The CDR3 is 14 residues long. This chain's CDR3 is CAINNYGYQETQYF. As DNA, the CDR3 is TGTGCCATCAACAACTATGGGTACCAAGAGACCCAGTACTTC.

The chain uses TRBV11-3 and TRBJ2-5; 8 bases are shared with TRBD1. V shed 5 bases, J shed 5 bases, and the junction held 7 bases outside the gene matches. There are 14 residues in the CDR3. Germline CDR1 reads SGHNT; CDR2 reads YENEEA. The CDR3 bases are TGTGCCAGCAGCCGGACAGGGATTGGGGAGACCCAGTACTTC. It specifies CASSRTGIGETQYF.

The chain links TRBV18 to TRBJ2-7, with 10 bases identical to TRBD2. V lost 3 bases to trimming and J lost 4 bases; unmatched junction nucleotides: 6. Germline CDR1 and CDR2: KGHSH and LQKENI. This CDR3 has 15 amino acids. The CDR3 nucleotides are TGTGCCAGCTCACCTGGGAGCGGGGGGGCGTACGAGCAGTACTTC. Its protein is CASSPGSGGAYEQYF.

This clone was observed once. The V and J genes are TRBV28 and TRBJ1-5; 7 bases are a match to TRBD1. The CDR3 has 17 residues. V trimming: 3 bases; J trimming: 0 bases; junction bases outside the gene matches: 8. Germline-derived CDR1 and CDR2 are MDHEN and SYDVKM. Written as DNA, the CDR3 is TGTGCCAGCAGTTTGGGGACAGACCCTAATAGCAATCAGCCCCAGCATTTT. Translated, it gives CASSLGTDPNSNQPQHF.

V and J are TRBV7-2 and TRBJ2-7; D not resolved. The CDR3 spans 15 residues. Trimming removed 5 bases from V and 1 base from J, with 15 bases in between. Germline V gene data show CDR1 as SGHTA and CDR2 as FQGNSA. CDR3 nucleotides: TGTGCCAGCAGCCTACGAAGTCCGAGATCCTACGAGCAGTACTTC. Protein: CASSLRSPRSYEQYF.

The chain couples TRBV7-2 to TRBJ2-3; the match to TRBD2 covers 7 bases. V lost 5 bases, J lost 0 bases, and 14 bases stayed unmatched. Looked up from germline, CDR1 is SGHTA and CDR2 is FQGNSA. The CDR3 loop spans 18 amino acids. The CDR3 DNA follows: TGTGCCAGCAGCCCTAGGGCGGGGGTACAACCTAGCACAGATACGCAGTATTTT. It specifies CASSPRAGVQPSTDTQYF.

The chain joins TRBV11-2 to TRBJ1-4, with TRBD1 as a possible D gene (6 bases). The CDR3 is 16 amino acids. The V end lost 1 base, the J end lost 0 bases, and 9 bases lay between the germline ends. The germline V gene encodes CDR1 SGHAT and CDR2 FQNNGV. CDR3 region: CASSLGYRATNEKLFF. The CDR3, as DNA: TGTGCCAGCAGCTTAGGTTACAGGGCAACTAATGAAAAACTGTTTTTT.

The genes are TRBV7-9 and TRBJ2-7; D gene ambiguous. The germline V gene encodes CDR1 SEHNR and CDR2 FQNEAQ (reference sequence). The length of the CDR3 is 14 residues. The V and J ends lost 4 bases and 3 bases respectively, with 13 bases between them. The CDR3 loop reads CASSSPLGSYEQYF. The CDR3 bases are TGTGCCAGCAGCTCCCCGCTAGGAAGCTACGAGCAGTACTTC.

The rearrangement uses TRBV25-1 and TRBJ1-4; 7 nucleotides match TRBD1. This CDR3 spans 14 amino acids. V dropped 3 bases and J dropped 8; count of bases not matched to a gene: 6. CDR1 is MGHDK and CDR2 is SYGVNS in the germline V gene. The CDR3 DNA reads TGTGCCAGCAGTGACAGGGGGTATAAGGAAAAACTGTTTTTT. This translates into CASSDRGYKEKLFF.

The rearrangement uses TRBV7-2 and TRBJ2-1; D remains ambiguous. The V and J ends lost 1 base and 7 bases respectively, with 8 bases between them. This CDR3 is built from 13 residues. Germline CDR1 is SGHTA and CDR2 is FQGNSA. CDR3 in DNA: TGTGCCAGCAGCTTAGGAGTTAGTAATGAGCAGTTCTTC. Translation: CASSLGVSNEQFF.

This clone was detected only a few times. J is TRBJ2-3 and V is TRBV5-1, with a weak D call TRBD2 (6 bases). The CDR3 length is 16 residues. Germline values: CDR1 SGHRS, CDR2 YFSETQ. V lost 7 bases and J 0 bases, leaving 18 bases between the germline ends. CDR3 in DNA: TGCGCCAGCGAGGCGGGTAGCGGAACTAGCACAGATACGCAGTATTTT. Its translation: CASEAGSGTSTDTQYF. Filled out from reference TRBV5-1 and TRBJ2-3, the complete variable domain reads KAGVTQTPRYLIKTRGQQVTLSCSPISGHRSVSWYQQTPGQGLQFLFEYFSETQRNKGNFPGRFSGRQFSNSRSEMNVSTLELGDSALYLCASEAGSGTSTDTQYFGPGTRLTVL.

The chain combines TRBV4-1 with TRBJ2-3; D is uncertain. This CDR3 comprises 13 residues. Germline loops: CDR1 MGHRA, CDR2 YSYEKL. Trimming left V 1 base short and J 2 bases short, with 4 bases between. The CDR3 DNA is TGCGCCAGCAGCCAAGTCTTCACAGATACGCAGTATTTT. Translated, it gives CASSQVFTDTQYF.

The J gene is TRBJ2-7, the V gene TRBV7-2, with 7 bases matching TRBD1. Germline loops: CDR1 SGHTA, CDR2 FQGNSA. V shed 9 bases and J 0 bases; nucleotides not matched to a gene: 8. This CDR3 spans 14 amino acids. As DNA, the CDR3 is TGTGCCAGTAAACCGGGACAGAGCTCCTACGAGCAGTACTTC. Its protein product is CASKPGQSSYEQYF.